This record covers a single T cell receptor beta chain. Its antigen has not been determined. Base-call qualities are not available, and no considerably larger clone is one nucleotide away. The library was built by means of PCR. Instrument on record: Illumina HiSeq 2000. TCRdb reworked the public reads: Q25 trimming with fastp, MiXCR clone assembly, productive beta chains retained. Each entry is one CDR3 protein sequence, shown with its most common DNA and genes. The table for this sample lists roughly 100,000 distinct CDR3 sequences; about half of them were counted only once. The top ten clones comprise approximately 13% of the sample. This sample stems from a study of CDR3 diversity in severe acne (dated by TCRdb to the late 2010s). Unmatched junction bases come to 11, with V trimmed by 5 bases and J by 8 bases. The CDR3 numbers 15 residues from cysteine through phenylalanine. Only the CDR3 part of the read is kept: 45 bases, read in frame from the first base. CDR1 and CDR2 were assigned from the germline V gene as SGHRS and YFSETQ.

The specimen was blood. The chain is encoded by TRBV5-1 joined to TRBJ2-1, and 9 junction bases match TRBD1. The TCR sequence derives from a male donor with acne. The CDR3 is CASREQGARSDEQFF. The bases are TGCGCCAGCAGGGAACAGGGGGCGAGGTCGGATGAGCAGTTCTTC.